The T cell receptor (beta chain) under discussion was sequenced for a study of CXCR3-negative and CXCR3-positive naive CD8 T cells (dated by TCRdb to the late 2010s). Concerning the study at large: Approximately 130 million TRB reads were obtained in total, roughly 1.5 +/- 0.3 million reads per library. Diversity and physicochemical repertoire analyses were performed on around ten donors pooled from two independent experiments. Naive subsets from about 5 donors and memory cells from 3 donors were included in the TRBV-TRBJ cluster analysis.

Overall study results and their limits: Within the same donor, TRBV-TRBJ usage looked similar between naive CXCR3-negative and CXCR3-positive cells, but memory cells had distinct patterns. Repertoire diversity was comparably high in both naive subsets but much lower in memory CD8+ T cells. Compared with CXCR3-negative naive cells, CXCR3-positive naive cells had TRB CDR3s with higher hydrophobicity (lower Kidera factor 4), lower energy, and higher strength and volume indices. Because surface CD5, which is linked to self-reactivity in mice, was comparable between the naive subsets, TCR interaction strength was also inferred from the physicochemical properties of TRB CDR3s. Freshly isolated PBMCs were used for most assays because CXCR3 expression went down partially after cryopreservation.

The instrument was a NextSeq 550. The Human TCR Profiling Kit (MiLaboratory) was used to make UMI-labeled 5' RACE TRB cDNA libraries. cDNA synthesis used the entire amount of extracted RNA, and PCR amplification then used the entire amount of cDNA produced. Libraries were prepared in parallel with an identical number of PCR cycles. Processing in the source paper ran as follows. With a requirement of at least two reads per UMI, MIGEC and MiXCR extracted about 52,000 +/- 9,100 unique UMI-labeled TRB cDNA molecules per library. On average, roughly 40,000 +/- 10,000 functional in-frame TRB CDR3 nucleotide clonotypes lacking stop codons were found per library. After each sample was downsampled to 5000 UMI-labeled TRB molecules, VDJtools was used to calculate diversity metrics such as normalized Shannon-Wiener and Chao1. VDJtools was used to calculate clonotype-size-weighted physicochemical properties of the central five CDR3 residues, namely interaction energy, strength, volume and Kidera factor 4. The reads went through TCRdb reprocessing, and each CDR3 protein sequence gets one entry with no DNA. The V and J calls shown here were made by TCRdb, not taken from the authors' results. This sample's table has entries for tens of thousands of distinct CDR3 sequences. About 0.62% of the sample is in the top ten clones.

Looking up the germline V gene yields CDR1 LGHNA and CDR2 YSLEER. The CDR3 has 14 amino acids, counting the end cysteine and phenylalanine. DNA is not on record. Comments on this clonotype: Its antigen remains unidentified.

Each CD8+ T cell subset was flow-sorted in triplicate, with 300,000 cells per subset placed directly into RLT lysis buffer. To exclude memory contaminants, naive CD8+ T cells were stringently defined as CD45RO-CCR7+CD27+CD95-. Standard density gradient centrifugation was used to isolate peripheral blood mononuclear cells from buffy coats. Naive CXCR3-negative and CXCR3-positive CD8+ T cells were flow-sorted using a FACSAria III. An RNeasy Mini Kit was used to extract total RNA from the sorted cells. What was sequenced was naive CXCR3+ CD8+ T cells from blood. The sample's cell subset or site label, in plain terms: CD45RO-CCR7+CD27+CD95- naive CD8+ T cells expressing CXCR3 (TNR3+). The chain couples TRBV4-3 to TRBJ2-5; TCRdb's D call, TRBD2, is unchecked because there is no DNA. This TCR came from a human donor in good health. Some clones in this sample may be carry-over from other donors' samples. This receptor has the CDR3 CASSQRGGQETQYF.